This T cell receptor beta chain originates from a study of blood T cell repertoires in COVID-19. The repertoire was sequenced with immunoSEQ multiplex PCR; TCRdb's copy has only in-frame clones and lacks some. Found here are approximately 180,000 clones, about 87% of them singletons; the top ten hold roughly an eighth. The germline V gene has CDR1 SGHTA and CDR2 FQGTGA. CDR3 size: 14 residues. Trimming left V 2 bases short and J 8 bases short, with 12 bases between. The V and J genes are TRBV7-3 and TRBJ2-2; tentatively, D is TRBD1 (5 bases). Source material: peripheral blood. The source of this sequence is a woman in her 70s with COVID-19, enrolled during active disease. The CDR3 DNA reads TGTGCCAGCAGCTTATACGACAGTTCAGGGGAGCTGTTTTTT. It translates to CASSLYDSSGELFF.